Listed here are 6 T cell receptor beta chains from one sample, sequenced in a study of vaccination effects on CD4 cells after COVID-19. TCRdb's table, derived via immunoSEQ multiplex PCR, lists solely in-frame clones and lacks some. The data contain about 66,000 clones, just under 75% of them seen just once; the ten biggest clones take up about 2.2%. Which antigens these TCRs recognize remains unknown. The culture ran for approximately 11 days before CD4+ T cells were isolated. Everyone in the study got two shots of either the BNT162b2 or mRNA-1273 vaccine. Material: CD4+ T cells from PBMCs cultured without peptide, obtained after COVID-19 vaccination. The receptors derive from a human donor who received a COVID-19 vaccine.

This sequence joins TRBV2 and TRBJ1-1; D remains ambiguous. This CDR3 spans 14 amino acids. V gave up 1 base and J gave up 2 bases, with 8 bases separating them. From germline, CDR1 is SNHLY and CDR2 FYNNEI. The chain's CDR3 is CASSEGRSNTEAFF. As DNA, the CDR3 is TGTGCCAGCAGTGAAGGTCGTAGTAACACTGAAGCTTTCTTT.

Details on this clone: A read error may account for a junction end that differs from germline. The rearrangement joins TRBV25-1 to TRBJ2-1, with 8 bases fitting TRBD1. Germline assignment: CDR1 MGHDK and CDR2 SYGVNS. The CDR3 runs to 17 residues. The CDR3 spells CASSEWGQEGRVAVWLF. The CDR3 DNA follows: TGTGCCAGCAGTGAATGGGGACAGGAGGGAAGAGTGGCCGTCTGGCTCTTC.

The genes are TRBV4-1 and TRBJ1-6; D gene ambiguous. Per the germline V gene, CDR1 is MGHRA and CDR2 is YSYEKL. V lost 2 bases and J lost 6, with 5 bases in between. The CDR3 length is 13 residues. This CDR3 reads CASSQPGNSPLHF. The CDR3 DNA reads TGCGCCAGCAGCCAACCAGGTAATTCACCCCTCCACTTT.

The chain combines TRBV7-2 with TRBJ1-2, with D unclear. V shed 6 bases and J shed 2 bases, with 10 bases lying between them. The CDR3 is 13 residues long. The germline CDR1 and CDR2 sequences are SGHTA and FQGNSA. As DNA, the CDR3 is TGTGCCAGCAGACATTCAATGAACTATGGCTACACCTTC. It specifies CASRHSMNYGYTF. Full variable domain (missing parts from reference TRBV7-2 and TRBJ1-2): GAGVSQSPSNKVTEKGKDVELRCDPISGHTALYWYRQSLGQGLEFLIYFQGNSAPDKSGLPSDRFSAERTGGSVSTLTIQRTQQEDSAVYLCASRHSMNYGYTFGSGTRLTVV.

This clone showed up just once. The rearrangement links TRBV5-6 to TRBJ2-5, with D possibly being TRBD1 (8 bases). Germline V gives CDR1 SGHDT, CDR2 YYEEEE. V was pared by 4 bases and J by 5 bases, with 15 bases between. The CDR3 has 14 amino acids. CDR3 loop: CASSQDRDYETQYF. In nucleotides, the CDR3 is TGTGCCAGCAGCCAGGACAGGGACTACGAGACCCAGTACTTC.

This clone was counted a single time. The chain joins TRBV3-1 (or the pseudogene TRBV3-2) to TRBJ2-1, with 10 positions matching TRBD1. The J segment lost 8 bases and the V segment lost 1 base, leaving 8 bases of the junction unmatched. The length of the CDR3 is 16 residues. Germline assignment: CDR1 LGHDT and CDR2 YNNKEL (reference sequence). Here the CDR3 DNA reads TGTGCCAGCAGCCAAGCCCTGGGACAGGGGCGCGATGAGCAGTTCTTC. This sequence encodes CASSQALGQGRDEQFF.